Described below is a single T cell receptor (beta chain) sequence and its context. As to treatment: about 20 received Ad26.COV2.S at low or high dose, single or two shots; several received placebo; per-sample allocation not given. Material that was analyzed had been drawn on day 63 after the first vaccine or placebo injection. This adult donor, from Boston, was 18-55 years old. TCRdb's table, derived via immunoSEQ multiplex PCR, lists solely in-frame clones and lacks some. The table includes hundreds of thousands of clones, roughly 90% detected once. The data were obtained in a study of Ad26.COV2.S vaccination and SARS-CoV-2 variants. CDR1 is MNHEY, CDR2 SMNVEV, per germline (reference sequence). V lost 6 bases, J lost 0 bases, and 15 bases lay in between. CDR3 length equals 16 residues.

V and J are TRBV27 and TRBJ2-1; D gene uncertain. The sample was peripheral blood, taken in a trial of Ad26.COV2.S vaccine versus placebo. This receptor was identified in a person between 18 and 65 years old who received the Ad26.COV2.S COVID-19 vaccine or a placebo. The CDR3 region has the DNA TGTGCCAGCAGCCCCGGGCTTGCCCTCTCCTACAATGAGCAGTTCTTC. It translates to CASSPGLALSYNEQFF.